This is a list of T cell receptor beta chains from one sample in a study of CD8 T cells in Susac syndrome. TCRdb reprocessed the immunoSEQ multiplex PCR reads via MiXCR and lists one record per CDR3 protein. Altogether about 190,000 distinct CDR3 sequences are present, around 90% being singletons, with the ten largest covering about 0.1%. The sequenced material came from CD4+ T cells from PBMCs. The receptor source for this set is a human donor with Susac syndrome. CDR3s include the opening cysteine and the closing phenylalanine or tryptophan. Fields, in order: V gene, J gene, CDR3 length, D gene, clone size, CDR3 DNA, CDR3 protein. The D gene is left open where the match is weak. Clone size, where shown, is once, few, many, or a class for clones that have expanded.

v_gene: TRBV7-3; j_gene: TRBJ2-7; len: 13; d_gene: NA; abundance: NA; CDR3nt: TGTGCCAGCAGCTTAGGTATGGGGCGGGAGCAGTACTTC; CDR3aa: CASSLGMGREQYF
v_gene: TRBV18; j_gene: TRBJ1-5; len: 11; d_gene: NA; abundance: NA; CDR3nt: TGTGCCAGCTCACCCCATCAGCCCCAGCATTTT; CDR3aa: CASSPHQPQHF
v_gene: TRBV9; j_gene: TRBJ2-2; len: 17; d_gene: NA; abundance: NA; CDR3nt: TGTGCCAGCAGCGAGTCCGTATCCAGGGGCAACACCGGGGAGCTGTTTTTT; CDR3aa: CASSESVSRGNTGELFF
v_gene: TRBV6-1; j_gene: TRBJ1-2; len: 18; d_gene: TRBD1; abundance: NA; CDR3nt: TGTGCCAGCAGTGACGGGGGAATTAATAGACAGGGAAAGTATGGCTACACCTTC; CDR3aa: CASSDGGINRQGKYGYTF
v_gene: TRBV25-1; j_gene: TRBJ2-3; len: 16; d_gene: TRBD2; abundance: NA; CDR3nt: TGTGCCAGCAGTGTCCCTGTCGGGGGGGCTGGCTCCACGCAGTATTTT; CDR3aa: CASSVPVGGAGSTQYF
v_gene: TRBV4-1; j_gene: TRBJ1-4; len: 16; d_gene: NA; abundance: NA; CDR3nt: TGCGCCAGCAGCCAAGACTCGGGACGGGATAATGAAAAACTGTTTTTT; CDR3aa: CASSQDSGRDNEKLFF
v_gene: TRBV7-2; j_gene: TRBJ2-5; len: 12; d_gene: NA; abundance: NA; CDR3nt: TGTGCCAGCAGCTTATATCTAGAGACCCAGTACTTC; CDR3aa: CASSLYLETQYF
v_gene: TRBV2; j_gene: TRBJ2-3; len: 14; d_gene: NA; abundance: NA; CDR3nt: TGTGCCAGCGTCCGGTCTATGAGCGCAGATACGCAGTATTTT; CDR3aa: CASVRSMSADTQYF
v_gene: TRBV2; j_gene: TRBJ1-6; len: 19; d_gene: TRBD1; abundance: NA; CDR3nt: TGTGCCAGCAGTGAAAGCGTAGGCGACAGGGGGCTATTGGTTTCACCCCTCCACTTT; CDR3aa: CASSESVGDRGLLVSPLHF
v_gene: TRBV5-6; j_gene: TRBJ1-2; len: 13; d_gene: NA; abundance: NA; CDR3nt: TGTGCCAGCAGCGTCTTCAGGGACGATGGCTACACCTTC; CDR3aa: CASSVFRDDGYTF
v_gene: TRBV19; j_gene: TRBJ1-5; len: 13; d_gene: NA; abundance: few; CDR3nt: TGTGCCAGTAGTACGGACAGCAATCAGCCCCAGCATTTT; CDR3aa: CASSTDSNQPQHF
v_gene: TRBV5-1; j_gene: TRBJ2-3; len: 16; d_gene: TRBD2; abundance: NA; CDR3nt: TGCGCCAGCAGCTTCCTAGCGGGGGGCTCCACAGATACGCAGTATTTT; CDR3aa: CASSFLAGGSTDTQYF
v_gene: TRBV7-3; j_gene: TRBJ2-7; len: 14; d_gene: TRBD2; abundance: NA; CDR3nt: TGTGCCAGCAGCTCACTAGCGGGATCGGGAGAGCAGTACTTC; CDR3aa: CASSSLAGSGEQYF
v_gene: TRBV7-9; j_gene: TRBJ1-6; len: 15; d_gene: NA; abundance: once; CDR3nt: TGTGCCAGCAGCCCCCGAGAGACGGATAATTCACCCCTCCACTTT; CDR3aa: CASSPRETDNSPLHF
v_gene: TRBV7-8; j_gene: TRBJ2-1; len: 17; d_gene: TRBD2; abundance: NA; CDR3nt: TGTGCCAGCAGCTTAGTTGGCCCGCTAGCGGGAGGGTGGGGGCAGTTCTTC; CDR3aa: CASSLVGPLAGGWGQFF
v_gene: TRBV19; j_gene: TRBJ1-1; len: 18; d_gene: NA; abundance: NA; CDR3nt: TGTGCCAGTAGTATAGACCCACCCGGGATCGGAACGGACACTGAAGCTTTCTTT; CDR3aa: CASSIDPPGIGTDTEAFF
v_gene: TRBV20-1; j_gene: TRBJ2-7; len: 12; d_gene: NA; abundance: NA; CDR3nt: TGCAGTGCTAGTCAGGTCTCCTACGAGCAGTACTTC; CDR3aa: CSASQVSYEQYF
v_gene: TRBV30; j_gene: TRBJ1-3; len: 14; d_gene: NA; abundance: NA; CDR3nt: TGTGCCTGGAGTCCCGGAAACTCTGGAAACACCATATATTTT; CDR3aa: CAWSPGNSGNTIYF
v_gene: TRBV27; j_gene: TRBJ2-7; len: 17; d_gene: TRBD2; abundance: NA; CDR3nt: TGTGCCAGCAGTTTCGTAGGGACTAGCGGGGTCATAATCGAGCAGTACTTC; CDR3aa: CASSFVGTSGVIIEQYF
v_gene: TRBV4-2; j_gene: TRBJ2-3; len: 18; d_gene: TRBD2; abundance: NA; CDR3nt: TGTGCCAGCAGCCAAGAAACGGCAGCGGGGGCCAGCACAGATACGCAGTATTTT; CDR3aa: CASSQETAAGASTDTQYF
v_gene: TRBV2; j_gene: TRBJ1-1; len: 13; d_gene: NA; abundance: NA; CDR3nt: TGTGCCAGCGTTATGAATTGGTACACTGAAGCTTTCTTT; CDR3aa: CASVMNWYTEAFF
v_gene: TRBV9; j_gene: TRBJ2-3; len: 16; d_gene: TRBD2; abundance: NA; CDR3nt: TGTGCCAGCAGCGCAGATTTAGCGGGAGGGAGAGATACGCAGTATTTT; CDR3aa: CASSADLAGGRDTQYF
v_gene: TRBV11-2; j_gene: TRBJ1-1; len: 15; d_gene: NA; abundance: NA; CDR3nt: TGTGCCAGCAGCCCCCGACAGTCGACGAACACTGAAGCTTTCTTT; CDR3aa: CASSPRQSTNTEAFF
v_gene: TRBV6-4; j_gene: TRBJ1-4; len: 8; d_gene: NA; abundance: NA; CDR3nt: TGTGCCAGCACTGGAGGAGTTTTT; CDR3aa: CASTGGVF
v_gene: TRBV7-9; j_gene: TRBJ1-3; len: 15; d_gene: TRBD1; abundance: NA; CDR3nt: TGTGCCAGCGGGCCTCGGACAGGCTCTGGAAACACCATATATTTT; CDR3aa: CASGPRTGSGNTIYF
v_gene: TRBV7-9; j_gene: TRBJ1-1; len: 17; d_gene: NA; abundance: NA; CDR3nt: TGTGCCAGCAGCTTAGCGGGTGGCGGCGGGGGGAACACTGAAGCTTTCTTT; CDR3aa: CASSLAGGGGGNTEAFF
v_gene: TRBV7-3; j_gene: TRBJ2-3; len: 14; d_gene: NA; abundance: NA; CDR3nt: TGTGCCAGCAGCTTAAAGGGCGATGAGGATACGCAGTATTTT; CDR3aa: CASSLKGDEDTQYF
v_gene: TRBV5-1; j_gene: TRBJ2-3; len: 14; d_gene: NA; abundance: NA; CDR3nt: TGCGCCAGCAGATCCTCAACAGGGTTAGATACGCAGTATTTT; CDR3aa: CASRSSTGLDTQYF
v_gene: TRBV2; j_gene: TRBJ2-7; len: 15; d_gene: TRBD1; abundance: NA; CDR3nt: TGTGCCAGCAGTGAACGAGGACAGGTGGCCTACGAGCAGTACTTC; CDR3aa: CASSERGQVAYEQYF
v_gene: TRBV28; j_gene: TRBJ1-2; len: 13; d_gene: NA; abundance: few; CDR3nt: TGTGCCAGCAGTCCCCCTGCTAACTATGGCTACACCTTC; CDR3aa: CASSPPANYGYTF
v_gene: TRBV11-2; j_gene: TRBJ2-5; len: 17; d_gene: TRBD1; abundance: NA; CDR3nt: TGTGCCAGCAGCCCTCCGGTGGGACAGGGGGCGGGGGAGACCCAGTACTTC; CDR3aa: CASSPPVGQGAGETQYF
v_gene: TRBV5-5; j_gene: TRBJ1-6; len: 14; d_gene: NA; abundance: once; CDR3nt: TGTGCCAGCAGCCCCCAGGGGCGGGATTCACCCCTCCACTTT; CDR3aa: CASSPQGRDSPLHF
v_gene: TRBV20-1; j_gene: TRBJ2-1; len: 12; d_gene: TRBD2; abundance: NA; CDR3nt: TGCAGTGCCCGGGAGGTGAACAATGAGCAGTTCTTC; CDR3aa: CSAREVNNEQFF
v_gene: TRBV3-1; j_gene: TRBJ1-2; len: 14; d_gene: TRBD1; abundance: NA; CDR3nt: TGTGCCAGCAGCCACCCCGGGACAGGGATCTCCTACACCTTC; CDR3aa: CASSHPGTGISYTF
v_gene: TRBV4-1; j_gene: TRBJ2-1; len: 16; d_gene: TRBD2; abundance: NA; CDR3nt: TGCGCCAGCAGCCAAGAGCGGGGGGGCCTTTACAATGAGCAGTTCTTC; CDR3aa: CASSQERGGLYNEQFF
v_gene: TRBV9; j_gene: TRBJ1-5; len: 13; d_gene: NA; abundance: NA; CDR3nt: TGTGCCAGCAGCCGGCAAGAGGATCAGCCCCAGCATTTT; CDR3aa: CASSRQEDQPQHF
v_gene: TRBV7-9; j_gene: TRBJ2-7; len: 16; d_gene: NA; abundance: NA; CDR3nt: TGTGCCAGCAGCTTAGCTAACAGCTTCAAAGCCTACGAGCAGTACTTC; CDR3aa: CASSLANSFKAYEQYF
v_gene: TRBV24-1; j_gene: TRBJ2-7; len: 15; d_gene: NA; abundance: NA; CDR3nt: TGTGCCACCCCGACGCTTCCGGATATCGCTTACGAGCAGTACTTC; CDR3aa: CATPTLPDIAYEQYF
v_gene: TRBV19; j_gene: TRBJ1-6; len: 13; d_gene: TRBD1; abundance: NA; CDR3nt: TGTGCCAGTGCGGGACAGGAGACATCACCCCTCCACTTT; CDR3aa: CASAGQETSPLHF
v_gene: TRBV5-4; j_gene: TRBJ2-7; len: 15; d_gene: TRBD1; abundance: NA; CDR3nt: TGTGCCAGCAGCTTGGGGGGACAGGCAGGCGACGAGCAGTACTTC; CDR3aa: CASSLGGQAGDEQYF
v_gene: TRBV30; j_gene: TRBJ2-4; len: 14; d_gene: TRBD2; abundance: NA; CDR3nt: TGTGCCTGGAGTCTCCTAGCGGGGGAAGGCATTCAGTACTTC; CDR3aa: CAWSLLAGEGIQYF
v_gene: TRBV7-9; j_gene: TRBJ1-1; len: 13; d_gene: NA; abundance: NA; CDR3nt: TGTGCCAGCAGTACCCAGGGGATCACTGAAGCTTTCTTT; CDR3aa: CASSTQGITEAFF
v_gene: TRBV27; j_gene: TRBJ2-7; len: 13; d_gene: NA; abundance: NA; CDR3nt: TGTGCCAGCAGGCCAGGGAACTCCTACGAGCAGTACTTC; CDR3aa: CASRPGNSYEQYF